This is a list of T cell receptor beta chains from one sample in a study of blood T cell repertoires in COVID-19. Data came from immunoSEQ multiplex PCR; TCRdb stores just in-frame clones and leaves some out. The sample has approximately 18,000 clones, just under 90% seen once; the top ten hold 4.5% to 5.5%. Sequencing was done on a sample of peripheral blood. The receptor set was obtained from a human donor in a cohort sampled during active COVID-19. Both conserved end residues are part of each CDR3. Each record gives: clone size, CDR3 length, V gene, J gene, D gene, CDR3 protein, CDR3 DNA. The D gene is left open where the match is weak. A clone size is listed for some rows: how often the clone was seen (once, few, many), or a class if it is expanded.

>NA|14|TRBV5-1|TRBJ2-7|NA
CASSSITDRGEQYF
TGCGCCAGCAGCTCGATTACGGATCGAGGCGAGCAGTACTTC
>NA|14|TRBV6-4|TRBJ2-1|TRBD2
CASSPGTSGSTQFF
TGTGCCAGCAGTCCCGGGACTAGCGGGAGTACTCAGTTCTTC
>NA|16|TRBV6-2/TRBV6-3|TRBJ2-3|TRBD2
CASSHRSSGRTDTQYF
TGTGCCAGCAGCCACCGCTCGAGCGGGAGGACAGATACGCAGTATTTT
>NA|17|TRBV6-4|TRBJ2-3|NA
CASSASFSAGKEGTQYF
TGTGCCAGCAGTGCTAGCTTTTCGGCGGGTAAGGAGGGGACGCAGTATTTT
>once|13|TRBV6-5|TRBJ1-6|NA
CASSSSYNSPLHF
TGTGCCAGCTCATCCTCCTATAATTCACCCCTCCACTTT
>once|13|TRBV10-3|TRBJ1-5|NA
CAISGNSNQPQHF
TGTGCCATCAGCGGGAATAGCAATCAGCCCCAGCATTTT
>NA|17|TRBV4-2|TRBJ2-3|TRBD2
CASSQVSSGSGTDTQYF
TGTGCCAGCAGCCAAGTTTCTAGCGGGAGTGGCACAGATACGCAGTATTTT
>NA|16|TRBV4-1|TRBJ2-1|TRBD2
CASSQEGSGGPSEQFF
TGCGCCAGCAGCCAAGAAGGGTCGGGAGGGCCGAGTGAGCAGTTCTTC
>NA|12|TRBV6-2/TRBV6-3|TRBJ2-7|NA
CASSYRGTEQYF
TGTGCCAGCAGTTACAGGGGAACCGAGCAGTACTTC
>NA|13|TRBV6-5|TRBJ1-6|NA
CAGQDSGNSPLHF
TGTGCCGGCCAGGACTCGGGTAATTCACCCCTCCACTTT
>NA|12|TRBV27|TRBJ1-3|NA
CASSIDRNTIYF
TGTGCCAGCAGTATCGACAGAAACACCATATATTTT
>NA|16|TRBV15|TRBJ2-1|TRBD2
CATSRRLAGGPGEQFF
TGTGCCACCAGCAGGAGACTAGCGGGAGGGCCGGGGGAGCAGTTCTTC
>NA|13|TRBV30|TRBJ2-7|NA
CAWSVQGEGEQYF
TGTGCCTGGAGTGTACAGGGAGAAGGCGAGCAGTACTTC
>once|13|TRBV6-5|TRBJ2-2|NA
CASGRVNTGELFF
TGTGCCAGCGGCAGGGTCAACACCGGGGAGCTGTTTTTT
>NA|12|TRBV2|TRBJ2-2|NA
CARKTGPGELFF
TGTGCCAGAAAGACAGGACCCGGGGAGCTGTTTTTT
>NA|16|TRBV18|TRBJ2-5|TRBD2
CASSPATSGIGETQYF
TGTGCCAGCTCACCCGCGACTAGCGGGATTGGGGAGACCCAGTACTTC
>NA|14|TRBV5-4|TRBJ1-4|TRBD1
CASSRDRGNEKLFF
TGTGCCAGCAGCAGGGACAGGGGAAATGAAAAACTGTTTTTT
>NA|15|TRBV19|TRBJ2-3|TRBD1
CASSIRQGSTDTQYF
TGTGCCAGTAGTATTCGACAGGGCAGCACAGATACGCAGTATTTT
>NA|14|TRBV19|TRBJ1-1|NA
CASSVYRANTEAFF
TGTGCCAGTAGTGTGTACAGGGCTAACACTGAAGCTTTCTTT
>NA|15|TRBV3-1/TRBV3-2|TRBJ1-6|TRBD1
CASTLRTGENSPLHF
TGTGCCAGCACCCTCAGGACAGGGGAGAATTCACCCCTCCACTTT
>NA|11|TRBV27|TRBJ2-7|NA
CASSSAYEQYF
TGTGCCAGCAGTTCAGCCTACGAGCAGTACTTC
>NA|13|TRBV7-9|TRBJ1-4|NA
CASSLAGYEKLFF
TGTGCCAGCAGCTTGGCCGGGTATGAAAAACTGTTTTTT
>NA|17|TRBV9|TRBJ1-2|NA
CASSAWTTGATNYGYTF
TGTGCCAGCAGCGCTTGGACAACTGGGGCTACTAACTATGGCTACACCTTC
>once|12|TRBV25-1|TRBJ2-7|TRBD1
CASSGDSYEQYF
TGTGCCAGCAGTGGGGACAGCTACGAGCAGTACTTC
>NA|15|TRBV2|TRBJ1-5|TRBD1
CASSGGQFSNQPQHF
TGTGCCAGCAGCGGGGGACAGTTTAGCAATCAGCCCCAGCATTTT
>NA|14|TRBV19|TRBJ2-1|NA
CASVEAGPRGEQFF
TGTGCCAGTGTGGAAGCGGGACCCAGGGGTGAGCAGTTCTTC
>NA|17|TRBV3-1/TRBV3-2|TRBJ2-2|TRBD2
CASRPLTGGRSTGELFF
TGTGCCAGCAGGCCCCTCACAGGCGGGAGGTCAACCGGGGAGCTGTTTTTT
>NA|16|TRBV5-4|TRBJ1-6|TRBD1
CASSLAKQGVGSPLHF
TGTGCCAGCAGCTTGGCCAAGCAGGGGGTCGGGTCACCCCTCCACTTT
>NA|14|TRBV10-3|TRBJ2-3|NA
CAISGDGVTDTQYF
TGTGCCATCAGTGGAGACGGGGTCACAGATACGCAGTATTTT
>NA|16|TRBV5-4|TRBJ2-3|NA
CASSERGVKGTDTQYF
TGTGCCAGCTCCGAACGAGGAGTGAAGGGCACAGATACGCAGTATTTT
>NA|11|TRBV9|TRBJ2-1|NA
CASSLYNEQFF
TGTGCCAGCAGCCTCTACAATGAGCAGTTCTTC
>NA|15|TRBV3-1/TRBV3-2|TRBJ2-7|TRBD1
CASSQVGTGSSEQYF
TGTGCCAGCAGCCAAGTGGGGACAGGGTCGAGTGAGCAGTACTTC
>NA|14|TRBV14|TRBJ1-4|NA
CASSQYQFNEKLFF
TGTGCCAGCAGCCAATACCAGTTTAATGAAAAACTGTTTTTT
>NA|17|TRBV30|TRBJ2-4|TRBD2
CAWSTIRTSVGKNIQYF
TGTGCCTGGAGTACGATTAGGACTAGCGTGGGCAAAAACATTCAGTACTTC
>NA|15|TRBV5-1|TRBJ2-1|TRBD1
CASSSGTGGYNEQFF
TGCGCCAGCAGCAGCGGGACAGGGGGCTACAATGAGCAGTTCTTC
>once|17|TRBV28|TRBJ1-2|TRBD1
CASSTLGGDRTNYGYTF
TGTGCCAGCAGCACACTCGGGGGGGACAGAACTAACTATGGCTACACCTTC
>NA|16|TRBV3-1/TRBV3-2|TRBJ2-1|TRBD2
CASSQDIAGGRNEQFF
TGTGCCAGCAGCCAAGATATAGCGGGAGGGAGGAATGAGCAGTTCTTC
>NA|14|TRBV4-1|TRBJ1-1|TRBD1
CASRHNTGGLEAFF
TGCGCCAGCAGACATAACACAGGGGGCCTTGAAGCTTTCTTT
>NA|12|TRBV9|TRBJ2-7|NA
CASRGPTYEQYF
TGTGCCAGCAGGGGCCCCACTTACGAGCAGTACTTC
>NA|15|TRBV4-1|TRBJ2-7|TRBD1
CASSLAGTGEGEQYF
TGCGCCAGCAGCCTGGCCGGGACAGGGGAGGGAGAGCAGTACTTC
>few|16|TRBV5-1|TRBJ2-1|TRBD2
CASSVPGLAGVSEQFF
TGCGCCAGCAGCGTACCGGGACTAGCGGGAGTCAGTGAGCAGTTCTTC
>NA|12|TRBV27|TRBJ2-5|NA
CASTLEGETQYF
TGTGCCAGCACCCTAGAAGGCGAGACCCAGTACTTC
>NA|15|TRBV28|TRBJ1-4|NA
CASSSQGGRGEKLFF
TGTGCCAGCAGTTCACAGGGTGGAAGGGGTGAAAAACTGTTTTTT
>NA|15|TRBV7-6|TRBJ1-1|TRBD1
CASSNPGQENTEAFF
TGTGCCAGCAGCAACCCGGGACAGGAGAACACTGAAGCTTTCTTT
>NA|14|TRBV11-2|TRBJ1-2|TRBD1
CASSSVQGARGYTF
TGTGCCAGCAGCTCCGTCCAGGGGGCGCGGGGCTACACCTTC
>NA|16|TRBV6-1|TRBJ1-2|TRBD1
CASSEMAGQGVYGYTF
TGTGCCAGCAGTGAAATGGCGGGACAGGGTGTCTATGGCTACACCTTC